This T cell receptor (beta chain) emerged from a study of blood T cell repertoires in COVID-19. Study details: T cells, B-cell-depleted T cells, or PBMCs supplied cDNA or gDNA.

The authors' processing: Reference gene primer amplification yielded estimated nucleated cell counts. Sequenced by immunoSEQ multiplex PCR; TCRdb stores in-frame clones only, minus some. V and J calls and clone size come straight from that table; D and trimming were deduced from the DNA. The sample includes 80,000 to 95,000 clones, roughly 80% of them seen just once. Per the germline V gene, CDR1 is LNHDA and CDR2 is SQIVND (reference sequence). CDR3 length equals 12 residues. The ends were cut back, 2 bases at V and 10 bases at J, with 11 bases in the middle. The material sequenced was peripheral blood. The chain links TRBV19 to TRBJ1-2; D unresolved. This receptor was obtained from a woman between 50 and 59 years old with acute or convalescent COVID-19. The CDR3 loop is CASSITRYDYTF. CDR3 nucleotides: TGTGCCAGTAGTATAACCCGGTACGACTACACCTTC. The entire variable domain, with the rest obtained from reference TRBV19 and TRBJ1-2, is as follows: DGGITQSPKYLFRKEGQNVTLSCEQNLNHDAMYWYRQDPGQGLRLIYYSQIVNDFQKGDIAEGYSVSREKKESFPLTVTSAQKNPTAFYLCASSITRYDYTFGSGTRLTVV.